This TCR beta chain emerged from a study of brain T cells in children with intractable seizures. Study-level results: Only CDR3 sequence similarity suggested viral specificity, without known HCMV serostatus.

Trimming removed 0 bases from V and 8 bases from J; junction bases left unmatched: 6. CDR1 and CDR2 (germline): SGHRS, YFSETQ. This CDR3 comprises 16 residues. Note on this clone: What it binds is unknown.

The sample's time point: blood from clinic visit 5 months post-surgery; TSC patient then seizure free. Only cases whose brain tissue showed the highest T cell transcript signatures were sequenced. Repertoires were generated with immunoSEQ multiplex PCR, while TCRdb's copy carries only in-frame clones and drops some. The table lists about 340,000 clones, over 90% of them singletons, with about 5.8% in the top ten. This clonotype was obtained from a boy in the first two years of life with tuberous sclerosis and intractable seizures. This chain links TRBV5-1 with TRBJ2-1, with 12 bases identical to TRBD2. The sample here was peripheral blood, taken roughly 5 months after surgery. The CDR3 loop reads CASSLELAGGFDEQFF. CDR3 in DNA: TGCGCCAGCAGCTTGGAACTAGCGGGAGGATTTGATGAGCAGTTCTTC.